Listed here are 20 T cell receptor beta chains from one sample, sequenced in a study of blood T cells in healthy people across ages. A second about 7 to 11 cycle PCR used barcoded and J-beta primers. TCRdb redid the calling of the 5' RACE reads with MiXCR, one entry per CDR3 protein. The sample carries hundreds of thousands of distinct CDR3 sequences, approximately 31% recorded once. Input material: blood. The receptors were sampled from a woman aged 80 or over in good health.

Comment on this clonotype: A much larger clone differs by one base, so this may be a read error. The chain carries TRBV27 and TRBJ2-1, with D perhaps TRBD1 or TRBD2 (5 bases each). Germline CDR1 MNHEY, CDR2 SMNVEV (reference sequence). CDR3 length: 15 residues. The V end was cut by 5 bases, the J end by 8 bases, with 19 bases between. The CDR3 region has the DNA TGTGCCAGCAGTCGTTTTTTGGGCTTGGGGGATGAGCAGTTCTTC. Its translation: CASSRFLGLGDEQFF.

This clonotype was detected many times. This rearrangement joins TRBV9 to TRBJ2-3, with TRBD1 identical over 8 bases. V lost 0 bases and J lost 7; bases outside the gene matches: 4. Germline V CDR1 and CDR2: SGDLS, YYNGEE. CDR3 length equals 14 residues. CDR3 in amino acids: CASSVDTGGNTQYF. DNA of the CDR3: TGTGCCAGCAGCGTAGATACAGGGGGGAATACGCAGTATTTT. The full variable domain, with the rest looked up from reference TRBV9 and TRBJ2-3, is DSGVTQTPKHLITATGQRVTLRCSPRSGDLSVYWYQQSLDQGLQFLIQYYNGEERAKGNILERFSAQQFPDLHSELNLSSLELGDSALYFCASSVDTGGNTQYFGPGTRLTVL.

A remark on this clonotype: A much larger clone is a single base away; this may be a read error. The rearrangement links TRBV14 to TRBJ2-7; D unclear. The CDR3 covers 14 residues. Trimming took 4 bases from V and 10 from J, leaving 20 bases between them. From germline, CDR1 is SGHDN and CDR2 FVKESK. The CDR3 DNA reads as TGTGCCAGCAGCCCGTGGACCGAGGAAGAGCCCCAGTACTTC. Translation: CASSPWTEEEPQYF.

This clonotype was observed at least ten times. J is TRBJ2-7 and V is TRBV5-1; TRBD1 matches at 8 bases. The germline V gene encodes CDR1 SGHRS and CDR2 YFSETQ. The V gene end was trimmed by 2 bases and the J gene end by 12 bases; junction bases not matched to a gene: 7. This CDR3 has 12 amino acids. CDR3 sequence reads: CASSLDRDRTYF. The CDR3 region has the DNA TGCGCCAGCAGCTTAGATCGGGACAGGACGTACTTC.

At least ten counts were recorded for this clonotype. This chain links TRBV5-6 with TRBJ2-1; TRBD2 matches 7 bases. The germline V gene encodes CDR1 SGHDT and CDR2 YYEEEE. The V segment lost 4 bases and the J segment 10 bases; nucleotides outside the gene matches: 14. The CDR3 has 15 amino acids. The CDR3 bases are TGTGCCAGCAGCCCGGGAGGCGGGACTCGCCAAGAGCAGTTCTTC. It yields the protein CASSPGGGTRQEQFF.

This clonotype was observed at least ten times. This sequence joins TRBV6-6 and TRBJ2-5; 11 nucleotides agree with TRBD2. The V gene end was trimmed by 8 bases and the J gene end by 5 bases; junction bases not matched to a gene: 7. The V gene's germline CDR1 is MNHNY and CDR2 SVGAGI (reference sequence). CDR3 length: 14 amino acids. The CDR3 protein is CASGLAGGPETQYF. The CDR3 DNA reads as TGTGCCAGCGGATTAGCGGGGGGGCCCGAGACCCAGTACTTC.

V and J are TRBV7-2 and TRBJ1-2; the match to TRBD1 covers 8 bases. The CDR3 has 17 residues. V lost 1 base, J lost 5 bases, and 12 bases stayed unmatched. The germline V gene has CDR1 SGHTA and CDR2 FQGNSA. CDR3 coding DNA: TGTGCCAGCAGCTTAGTAGACTCTGGCAGGGGGCGATATGGCTACACCTTC. Amino acids: CASSLVDSGRGRYGYTF.

The table lists this clonotype with a few counts. This sequence joins TRBV7-9 and TRBJ2-2; D is possibly TRBD2 (6 bases). Germline V gene sequence: CDR1 SEHNR, CDR2 FQNEAQ (reference sequence). The CDR3 covers 15 residues. Between the trimmed V and J ends, which lost 1 base and 5 bases, there was a span of 11 bases. This CDR3 reads CASSLVPGRTGELFF. The CDR3 region has the DNA TGTGCCAGCAGCTTAGTGCCAGGGAGGACCGGGGAGCTGTTTTTT.

This clonotype showed up many times. The chain carries TRBV9 and TRBJ1-2, with TRBD1 as a possible D gene (5 bases). V lost 4 bases and J lost 8, with 15 bases in between. The CDR3 spans 13 residues. Germline CDR1 and CDR2: SGDLS and YYNGEE. The CDR3, as DNA: TGTGCCAGCAGCCCGACGGGGTACAGGGGCTACACCTTC. It is translated as CASSPTGYRGYTF.

The chain uses TRBV20-1 and TRBJ1-1, with no clear D. CDR3 length: 10 residues. Trimming left V 5 bases short and J 10 bases short, with 11 bases between. Germline CDR1 is DFQATT and CDR2 is SNEGSKA (reference sequence). CDR3 protein: CSAQARRAFF. The CDR3 DNA sequence: TGCAGTGCTCAAGCGCGGCGAGCTTTCTTT.

This chain joins TRBV5-1 and TRBJ1-1; D is unclear. Germline V gene lookup returns CDR1 SGHRS and CDR2 YFSETQ. The ends were cut back, 2 bases at V and 5 bases at J, with 10 bases in the middle. The CDR3 is 13 amino acids. The DNA of the CDR3 is TGCGCCAGCAGCTTCCAAATGGGGACTGAAGCTTTCTTT. It specifies CASSFQMGTEAFF.

This clonotype came up many times. The chain has TRBV6-2 or TRBV6-3 and TRBJ2-5; a weak D match, TRBD1 (5 bases). CDR3 length: 14 amino acids. V lost 7 bases, J lost 5 bases, and 17 bases lay in between. CDR1 and CDR2 (germline): MNHEY, SVGEGT. For the CDR3, the DNA is TGTGCCAGCACCGGGCCTAAGTACAGGGAGACCCAGTACTTC. Its protein is CASTGPKYRETQYF.

This clonotype was detected only a few times. A much more abundant neighbour one base away suggests this may be a read error. The rearrangement joins TRBV7-2 to TRBJ1-6, with D unresolved. CDR1 SGHTA and CDR2 FQGNSA come from the germline V gene. The CDR3 is made up of 11 amino acids. The CDR3 here is CASSLDSPPHF. CDR3 coding DNA: TGTGCCAGCAGCCTCGATTCACCCCCCCACTTT.

This clonotype was found many times. The chain employs TRBV7-3 and TRBJ2-2; possible D gene TRBD1, 5 bases. This CDR3 spans 14 amino acids. The V gene's germline CDR1 is SGHTA and CDR2 FQGTGA. Deletions cut 5 bases from V and 2 bases from J, with 9 bases between. The CDR3 here is CASSPGPNTGELFF. The CDR3 DNA reads TGTGCCAGCAGCCCAGGGCCCAACACCGGGGAGCTGTTTTTT.

This clonotype appeared a few times. The chain joins TRBV5-5 to TRBJ1-2; possibly TRBD1 for D (5 bases). The V end was cut by 0 bases, the J end by 5 bases, with 17 bases between. The germline V gene encodes CDR1 SGHKS and CDR2 YYEKEE (reference sequence). This CDR3 region has 16 residues. The CDR3 nucleotides read TGTGCCAGCAGCTTGGCACCGACAGCCTTGAGGTATGGCTACACCTTC. Encoded protein: CASSLAPTALRYGYTF.

Details on this clonotype: Just one base apart from a much larger clone, this may be a read error. This rearrangement joins TRBV3-1 to TRBJ1-2; D is unresolved. From germline, CDR1 is LGHDT and CDR2 YNNKEL (reference sequence). The CDR3 spans 13 residues. The CDR3 sequence: CVSSETRVSGYTF. CDR3 DNA sequence: TGTGTCAGCAGCGAAACGAGGGTATCGGGCTACACCTTC.

This clonotype was detected only a few times. Written as DNA, the CDR3 is TGTGCCAGCAGCCTCCTACAGCGGAACACTGAAGCTTTCTTT. Translated, it gives CASSLLQRNTEAFF. The V gene is TRBV3-1, the J gene TRBJ1-1; no clear D gene. CDR1 and CDR2 from the germline V gene are LGHDT and YNNKEL (reference sequence). CDR3 length equals 14 residues. Trimming removed 4 bases at V and 1 base at J, with 10 bases between.

V is TRBV7-2 and J is TRBJ1-2; D remains unclear. Trimming stripped 5 bases from V and 6 bases from J, with 16 bases between. There are 14 residues in the CDR3. CDR1 SGHTA and CDR2 FQGNSA come from the germline V gene. This CDR3 reads CASSVWTEGHGYTF. The CDR3 bases are TGTGCCAGCAGCGTATGGACCGAGGGCCATGGCTACACCTTC. Supplemented by reference TRBV7-2 and TRBJ1-2, the full variable domain reads GAGVSQSPSNKVTEKGKDVELRCDPISGHTALYWYRQSLGQGLEFLIYFQGNSAPDKSGLPSDRFSAERTGGSVSTLTIQRTQQEDSAVYLCASSVWTEGHGYTFGSGTRLTVV.

The V and J genes are TRBV15 and TRBJ2-2, with TRBD1 matching over 7 bases. With 1 base clipped from V and 6 bases from J, the junction kept 11 bases outside the gene matches. CDR3 size: 17 residues. Germline CDR1 reads LNHNV; CDR2 reads YYDKDF (reference sequence). In DNA, the CDR3 is TGTGCCACCAGCAGAGGGGCTTGGCAGGGGGTTGCCGGGGAGCTGTTTTTT. It encodes CATSRGAWQGVAGELFF.

In this sample, this clonotype turned up a few times. The chain recombines TRBV9 with TRBJ1-2; 7 bases are a match to TRBD1. From germline, CDR1 is SGDLS and CDR2 YYNGEE. Germline trimming cut 3 bases from V and 6 bases from J; bases unmatched to any gene: 11. The CDR3 runs to 15 residues. DNA of the CDR3: TGTGCCAGCAGCGACGGACAGGTTTCTTCTGATGGCTACACCTTC. This encodes CASSDGQVSSDGYTF.